This T cell receptor beta chain comes out of a study of CD8 T cells in ankylosing spondylitis. Study outcomes and limitations: Matched synovial fluid from ankylosing spondylitis patients was reported to be enriched for disease-linked clones. What seemed typical of ankylosing spondylitis blood was a TCR beta motif built from roughly 8 highly homologous variants.

The CDR3 extends over 13 amino acids. Unmatched junction bases numbered 9, after V lost 3 bases and J lost 16 bases. Germline V gene sequence: CDR1 LGHDT, CDR2 YNNKEL (reference sequence). Ten or more counts support this clonotype. Its antigen is unknown. Quantitative 5'-RACE was performed with molecular barcodes, and it yielded the TCR beta libraries. TCRdb re-derived calls from the 5' RACE reads in MiXCR, one entry per CDR3 protein. In the table there are around 230,000 distinct CDR3 sequences, around 9.1% of which are singletons. The source material was blood, either unsorted or a sorted T cell fraction (not recorded which). This TCR was recovered from a male donor with ankylosing spondylitis or in good health (not recorded which). The rearrangement joins TRBV3-1 to TRBJ1-6, with 7 bases matching TRBD1. CDR3 nucleotides: TGTGCCAGCAGCCAGCGACAGGGTCCGCGGCTCCACTTT. It codes for CASSQRQGPRLHF. Supplemented by reference TRBV3-1 and TRBJ1-6, the full variable domain reads DTAVSQTPKYLVTQMGNDKSIKCEQNLGHDTMYWYKQDSKKFLKIMFSYNNKELIINETVPNRFSPKSPDKAHLNLHINSLELGDSAVYFCASSQRQGPRLHFGNGTRLTVT.